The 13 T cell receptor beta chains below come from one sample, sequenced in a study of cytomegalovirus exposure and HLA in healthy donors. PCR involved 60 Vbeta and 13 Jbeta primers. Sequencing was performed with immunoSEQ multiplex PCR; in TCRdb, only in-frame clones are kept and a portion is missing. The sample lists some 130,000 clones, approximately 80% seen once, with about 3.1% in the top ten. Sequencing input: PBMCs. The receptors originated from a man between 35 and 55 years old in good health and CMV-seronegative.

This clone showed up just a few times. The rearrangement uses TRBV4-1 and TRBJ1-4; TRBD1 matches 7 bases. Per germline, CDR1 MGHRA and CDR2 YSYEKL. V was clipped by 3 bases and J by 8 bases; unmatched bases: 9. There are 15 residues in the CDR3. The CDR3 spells CASSHGDRGGEKLFF. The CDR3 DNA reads TGCGCCAGCAGCCATGGGGACAGAGGAGGGGAAAAACTGTTTTTT.

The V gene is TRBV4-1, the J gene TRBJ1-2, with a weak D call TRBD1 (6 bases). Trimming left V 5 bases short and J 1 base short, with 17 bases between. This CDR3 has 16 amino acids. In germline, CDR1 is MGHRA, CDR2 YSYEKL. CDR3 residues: CASSAPTGLLNYGYTF. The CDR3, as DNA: TGCGCCAGCAGCGCCCCGACAGGACTTCTTAACTATGGCTACACCTTC.

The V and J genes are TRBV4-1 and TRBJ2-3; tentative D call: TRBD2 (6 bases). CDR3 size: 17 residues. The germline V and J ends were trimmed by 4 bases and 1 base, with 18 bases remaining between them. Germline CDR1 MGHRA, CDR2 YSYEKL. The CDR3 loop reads CASSPSRLVTGTDTQYF. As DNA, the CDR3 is TGCGCCAGCAGCCCTAGCCGACTAGTCACGGGCACAGATACGCAGTATTTT.

The CDR3 loop is CASSKNRGGTGELFF. The CDR3 DNA is TGTGCCAGCAGCAAAAACAGGGGTGGGACCGGGGAGCTGTTTTTT. V is TRBV6-6 and J is TRBJ2-2; 7 bases agree with TRBD1. From germline, CDR1 is MNHNY and CDR2 SVGAGI (reference sequence). V gave up 6 bases and J gave up 5 bases; unmatched junction bases: 9. The CDR3 loop spans 15 amino acids.

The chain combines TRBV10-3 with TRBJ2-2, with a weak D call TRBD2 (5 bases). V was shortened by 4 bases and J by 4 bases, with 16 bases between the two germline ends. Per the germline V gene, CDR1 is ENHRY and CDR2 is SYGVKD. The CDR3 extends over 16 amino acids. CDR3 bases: TGTGCCATCAGTGGACAAAGTCTGGCGGGCACCGGGGAGCTGTTTTTT. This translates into CAISGQSLAGTGELFF.

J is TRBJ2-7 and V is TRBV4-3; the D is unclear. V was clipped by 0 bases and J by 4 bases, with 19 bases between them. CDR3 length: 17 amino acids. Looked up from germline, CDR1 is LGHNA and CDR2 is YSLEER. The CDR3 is CASSQDERYDRVYEQYF. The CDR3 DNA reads TGCGCCAGCAGCCAAGATGAGAGATATGATCGGGTTTACGAGCAGTACTTC.

CDR3 DNA: TGTGCCAGCAGTCCTAGCGGGCTGAGCTCCTACGAGCAGTACTTC. Translation: CASSPSGLSSYEQYF. This chain uses TRBV27 with TRBJ2-7; 8 positions match TRBD2. CDR3 length equals 15 residues. Germline V gives CDR1 MNHEY, CDR2 SMNVEV (reference sequence). The J segment lost 0 bases and the V segment lost 5 bases, leaving 6 bases of the junction unmatched.

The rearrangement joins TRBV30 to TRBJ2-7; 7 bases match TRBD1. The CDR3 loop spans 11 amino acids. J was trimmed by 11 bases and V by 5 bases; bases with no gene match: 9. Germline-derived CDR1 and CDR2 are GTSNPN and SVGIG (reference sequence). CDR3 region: CAWGGQSTEYF. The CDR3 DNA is TGTGCCTGGGGGGGACAGTCCACTGAGTACTTC.

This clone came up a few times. CDR3 protein: CARSLETRSSYEQYF. The CDR3 coding sequence is TGTGCCAGAAGCTTGGAGACTAGGTCCTCCTACGAGCAGTACTTC. The V gene is TRBV5-3, the J gene TRBJ2-7; TRBD2 is a possible D gene (6 bases). TRBV5-3 is classed as an ORF, of uncertain function. This CDR3 contains 15 residues. Trimming removed 0 bases at V and 0 bases at J, with 10 bases between.

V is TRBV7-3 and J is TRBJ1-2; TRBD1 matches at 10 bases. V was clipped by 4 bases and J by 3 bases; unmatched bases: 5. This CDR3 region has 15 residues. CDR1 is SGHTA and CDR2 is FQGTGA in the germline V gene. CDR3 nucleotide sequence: TGTGCCAGCAGCTATTCCGGGACAGGGGACTATGGCTACACCTTC. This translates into CASSYSGTGDYGYTF.

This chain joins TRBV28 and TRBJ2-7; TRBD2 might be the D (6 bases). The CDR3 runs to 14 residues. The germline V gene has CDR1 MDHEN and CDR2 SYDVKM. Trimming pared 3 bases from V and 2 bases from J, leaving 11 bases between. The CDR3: CASSFMGGTYEQYF. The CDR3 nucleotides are TGTGCCAGCAGTTTCATGGGCGGGACCTACGAGCAGTACTTC. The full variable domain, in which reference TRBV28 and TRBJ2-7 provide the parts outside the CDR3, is DVKVTQSSRYLVKRTGEKVFLECVQDMDHENMFWYRQDPGLGLRLIYFSYDVKMKEKGDIPEGYSVSREKKERFSLILESASTNQTSMYLCASSFMGGTYEQYFGPGTRLTVT.

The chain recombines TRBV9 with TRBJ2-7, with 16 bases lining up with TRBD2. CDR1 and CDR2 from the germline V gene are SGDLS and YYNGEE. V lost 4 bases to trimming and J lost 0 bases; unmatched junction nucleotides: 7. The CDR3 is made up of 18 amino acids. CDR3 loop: CASSHGTSGRDFSYEQYF. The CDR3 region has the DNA TGTGCCAGCAGCCACGGGACTAGCGGGAGGGATTTCTCCTACGAGCAGTACTTC. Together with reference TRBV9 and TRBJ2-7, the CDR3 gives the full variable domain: DSGVTQTPKHLITATGQRVTLRCSPRSGDLSVYWYQQSLDQGLQFLIQYYNGEERAKGNILERFSAQQFPDLHSELNLSSLELGDSALYFCASSHGTSGRDFSYEQYFGPGTRLTVT.

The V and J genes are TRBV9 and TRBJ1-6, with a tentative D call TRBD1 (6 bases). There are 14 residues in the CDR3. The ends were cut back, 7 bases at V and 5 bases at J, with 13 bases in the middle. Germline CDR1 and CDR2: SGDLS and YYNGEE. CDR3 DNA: TGTGCCAGCGCCACACAGGGAGATAATTCACCCCTCCACTTT. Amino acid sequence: CASATQGDNSPLHF.